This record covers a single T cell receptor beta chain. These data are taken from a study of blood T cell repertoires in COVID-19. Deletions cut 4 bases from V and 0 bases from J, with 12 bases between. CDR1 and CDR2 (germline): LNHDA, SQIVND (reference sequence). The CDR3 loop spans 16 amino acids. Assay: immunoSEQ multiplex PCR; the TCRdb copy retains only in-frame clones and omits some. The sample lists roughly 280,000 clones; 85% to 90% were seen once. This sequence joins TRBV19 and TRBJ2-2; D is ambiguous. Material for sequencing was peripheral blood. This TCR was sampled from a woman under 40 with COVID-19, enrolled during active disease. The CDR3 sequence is CASSNTAFANTGELFF. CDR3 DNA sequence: TGTGCCAGTAGTAATACAGCCTTCGCGAACACCGGGGAGCTGTTTTTT. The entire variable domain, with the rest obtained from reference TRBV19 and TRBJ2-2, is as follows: DGGITQSPKYLFRKEGQNVTLSCEQNLNHDAMYWYRQDPGQGLRLIYYSQIVNDFQKGDIAEGYSVSREKKESFPLTVTSAQKNPTAFYLCASSNTAFANTGELFFGEGSRLTVL.